This T cell receptor beta chain stems from a study of regulatory T cells in long-lasting Graves disease. Study-wide results and limits: Persistent cases favored TRBV28, TRBJ1-2 and TRBJ2-5.

Of note for this clonotype: Its matching antigen is unknown. A far larger clone is a single base away, which makes a read error likely.

The time point was: persistent/refractory GD, antithyroid drugs over 5 years with positive TRAb. PBMC-extracted RNA yielded the TCR library. Those enrolled as patients came out of an endocrinology department in Xi'an, China. With iRepertoire HTBI primers and Arm-PCR of CDR3 regions, TCR beta libraries were built. Each CDR3 protein is one row after TCRdb ran MiXCR on the multiplex PCR reads. The sample carries around 400,000 distinct CDR3 sequences, roughly a quarter recorded once. Germline V CDR1 and CDR2: DFQATT, SNEGSKA (reference sequence). The CDR3 loop spans 14 amino acids. The source of this sequence is a female donor with Graves disease. The chain joins TRBV20-1 to TRBJ2-4; 8 bases agree with TRBD1. The J call could be wrong; TRBJ2-1 is a better fit for the DNA end. Sequenced material: peripheral blood mononuclear cells (PBMCs), taken when the disease was refractory, from a patient treated with antithyroid drugs. CDR3 bases: TGCAGTGCCAAAGGGACAGGAGTTGGAGAGACCCAGTTCTTC. Translated, it gives CSAKGTGVGETQFF.